One sample yielded the 24 T cell receptor beta chains listed below, sequenced in a study of blood T cell repertoires in COVID-19. Sequencing was performed with immunoSEQ multiplex PCR; in TCRdb, only in-frame clones are kept and a portion is missing. The sample shows about 240,000 clones, about 87% of them seen only once. The sequenced material came from peripheral blood. The origin of the receptors is a woman aged 70-85 years with active or convalescent COVID-19.

CDR3 region: CASSQGQLNTEAFF. In nucleotides, the CDR3 is TGTGCCAGCAGCCAGGGACAGTTGAACACTGAAGCTTTCTTT. This rearrangement joins TRBV7-3 to TRBJ1-1; 7 bases are shared with TRBD1. Trimming at V came to 5 bases and at J to 0 bases, leaving 3 bases not matched to a gene. Germline CDR1 is SGHTA and CDR2 is FQGTGA. This CDR3 contains 14 residues.

Here the CDR3 reads CASSPPGQGKYEQYF. CDR3 nucleotide sequence: TGTGCCAGCAGCCCCCCGGGACAGGGCAAATACGAGCAGTACTTC. The chain joins TRBV7-8 to TRBJ2-7, with TRBD1 identical over 9 bases. Per the germline V gene, CDR1 is SGHVS and CDR2 is FQNEAQ. This CDR3 is 15 amino acids long. The J segment lost 4 bases and the V segment lost 5 bases, leaving 9 bases of the junction unmatched.

This clone was found once. The CDR3 reads CASSPRDIQYF. CDR3 coding DNA: TGTGCCAGCAGCCCCCGGGACATTCAGTACTTC. The rearrangement links TRBV12-3 or TRBV12-4 to TRBJ2-4; D remains ambiguous. The germline V and J ends were trimmed by 6 bases and 8 bases, with 8 bases remaining between them. There are 11 residues in the CDR3.

Here the CDR3 reads CASSPPHTGAPRNEQFF. CDR3 in DNA: TGTGCCAGCAGCCCCCCCCATACAGGGGCGCCCAGGAATGAGCAGTTCTTC. The gene calls are TRBV5-6 and TRBJ2-1, with 7 bases that match TRBD1. Germline V CDR1 and CDR2: SGHDT, YYEEEE. Germline trimming cut 4 bases from V and 7 bases from J; bases unmatched to any gene: 17. The CDR3 spans 17 residues.

This chain uses TRBV6-2 or TRBV6-3 with TRBJ1-1; a possible D gene is TRBD1 (6 bases). V lost 6 bases, J lost 5 bases, and 16 bases lay in between. In germline, CDR1 is MNHEY, CDR2 SVGEGT. The CDR3 contains 14 residues. CDR3 protein: CASSPYSDRTEAFF. In DNA, the CDR3 is TGTGCCAGCAGCCCGTACTCGGACAGAACTGAAGCTTTCTTT.

The rearrangement uses TRBV3-1 (or the pseudogene TRBV3-2) and TRBJ1-1, with no clear D. Trimming removed 3 bases at V and 7 bases at J, with 12 bases between. Germline V lookup: CDR1 LGHDT, CDR2 YNNKEL (reference sequence). The CDR3 loop spans 13 amino acids. CDR3 nucleotide sequence: TGTGCCAGCAGCCACCCAGTTTCCATTGAAGCTTTCTTT. Amino acid sequence: CASSHPVSIEAFF.

The chain carries TRBV19 and TRBJ1-5, with unresolved D. The V gene's germline CDR1 is LNHDA and CDR2 SQIVND (reference sequence). CDR3 length: 14 residues. The V end was cut by 4 bases, the J end by 0 bases, with 7 bases between. In nucleotides, the CDR3 is TGTGCCAGTAGTAGTACTTCTAGCAATCAGCCCCAGCATTTT. Residues: CASSSTSSNQPQHF.

The chain carries TRBV14 and TRBJ1-6; D possibly corresponds to TRBD1 (5 bases). This CDR3 is 13 amino acids long. Germline-derived CDR1 and CDR2 are SGHDN and FVKESK. V gave up 3 bases and J gave up 9 bases, with 9 bases separating them. The CDR3 loop is CASSQGLASPLHF. CDR3 in DNA: TGTGCCAGCAGCCAGGGACTCGCTTCACCCCTCCACTTT.

The chain links TRBV10-3 to TRBJ1-2, with D perhaps TRBD1 (5 bases). Germline V gives CDR1 ENHRY, CDR2 SYGVKD. The CDR3 spans 12 residues. The ends were cut back, 5 bases at V and 7 bases at J, with 11 bases in the middle. The CDR3, as DNA: TGTGCCATCAGTCCAGGGTCCAGTGGCTACACCTTC. This encodes CAISPGSSGYTF.

The genes are TRBV7-8 and TRBJ1-1, with D perhaps TRBD1 (5 bases). The CDR3 spans 13 residues. Germline V gene lookup returns CDR1 SGHVS and CDR2 FQNEAQ. Between the trimmed V and J ends, which lost 2 bases and 11 bases, there was a span of 15 bases. The CDR3 here is CASSLRKGLWAFF. CDR3 sequence (DNA): TGTGCCAGCAGCTTAAGGAAGGGGCTGTGGGCTTTCTTT.

The DNA for the CDR3 is TGTGCGGGACAGAGCTCTGGAAACACCATATATTTT. Amino acid sequence: CAGQSSGNTIYF. This chain connects TRBV28 to TRBJ1-3; 7 positions agree with TRBD1. The CDR3 is made up of 12 amino acids. From germline, CDR1 is MDHEN and CDR2 SYDVKM.

The chain couples TRBV24-1 to TRBJ1-2; D is undetermined. V was cut by 2 bases and J by 4 bases, with 7 bases left in between. Germline CDR1 reads KGHDR; CDR2 reads SFDVKD. The length of the CDR3 is 13 residues. The CDR3 DNA sequence: TGTGCCACCAGTGATTCGCCGGGCTATGGCTACACCTTC. Its translation: CATSDSPGYGYTF.

This clone was detected a few times. This chain links TRBV4-3 with TRBJ1-6; D remains unclear. This CDR3 has 16 amino acids. Germline CDR1 and CDR2: LGHNA and YSLEER. V lost 4 bases to trimming and J lost 7 bases, with 17 bases between them. For the CDR3, the DNA is TGCGCCAGCAGCCCCTCCAGCGGGCCACTAAATTCACCCCTCCACTTT. Amino acid sequence: CASSPSSGPLNSPLHF.

V gene TRBV11-2 combines with J gene TRBJ1-4, with 10 bases aligning to TRBD1. Germline loops: CDR1 SGHAT, CDR2 FQNNGV. This CDR3 region has 15 residues. V gave up 1 base and J gave up 8 bases; unmatched junction bases: 4. In nucleotides, the CDR3 is TGTGCCAGCAGCTTAGGGGGACAGGGGATAGAAAAACTGTTTTTT. This encodes CASSLGGQGIEKLFF.

The rearrangement uses TRBV12-3 or TRBV12-4 and TRBJ1-2, with D unresolved. The V gene lost 7 bases and the J gene lost 6 bases, with 12 bases spanning the gap. The CDR3 runs 12 residues. This CDR3 reads CASMGGLDGYTF. CDR3 nucleotides: TGTGCCAGCATGGGAGGGTTGGATGGCTACACCTTC.

This rearrangement joins TRBV7-2 to TRBJ2-3; a weak D match, TRBD2 (5 bases). V lost 5 bases and J 5 bases, leaving 11 bases between the germline ends. Germline V CDR1 and CDR2: SGHTA, FQGNSA. This CDR3 spans 13 amino acids. CDR3 sequence (DNA): TGTGCCAGCAGCCTAGAGGAGGTAGATACGCAGTATTTT. Its protein product is CASSLEEVDTQYF.

The chain joins TRBV6-6 to TRBJ1-6; TRBD1 matches 8 bases. The CDR3 has 16 amino acids. V lost 6 bases, J lost 10 bases, and 14 bases stayed unmatched. The germline V gene encodes CDR1 MNHNY and CDR2 SVGAGI (reference sequence). In DNA, the CDR3 is TGTGCCAGCAGCCCGGGGGACAGGCTTCAGAGCTCACCCCTCCACTTT. This translates into CASSPGDRLQSSPLHF.

This clone was seen more than once but under ten times. The rearrangement links TRBV6-5 to TRBJ1-1; D uncertain. The germline CDR1 and CDR2 sequences are MNHEY and SVGAGI. Trimming took off 0 bases at V and 3 bases at J, with 11 bases between the two ends. This CDR3 is 15 amino acids long. Written as DNA, the CDR3 is TGTGCCAGCAGTTACTCGGGCGTGTTAGACACTGAAGCTTTCTTT. This sequence encodes CASSYSGVLDTEAFF.

The chain links TRBV5-1 to TRBJ1-3; 7 nucleotides line up with TRBD1. The CDR3 sequence is 14 residues long. Germline CDR1 is SGHRS and CDR2 is YFSETQ. The V segment lost 2 bases and the J segment 8 bases; nucleotides outside the gene matches: 7. The CDR3, as DNA: TGCGCCAGCAGCTTAGGGACAGCGTCGGACACCATATATTTT. It yields the protein CASSLGTASDTIYF.

This clone was detected only once. The chain is built from TRBV7-2 and TRBJ2-7; TRBD1 aligns across 9 bases. Trimming removed 5 bases from V and 3 bases from J; junction bases left unmatched: 8. There are 15 residues in the CDR3. CDR1 and CDR2 (germline): SGHTA, FQGNSA. The CDR3 protein is CASSDRDRAYYEQYF. Here the CDR3 DNA reads TGTGCCAGCAGCGACCGGGACAGGGCGTACTACGAGCAGTACTTC.

The chain uses TRBV6-2 or TRBV6-3 and TRBJ2-5; tentative D call: TRBD2 (5 bases). The CDR3 spans 16 residues. Trimming pared 3 bases from V and 5 bases from J, leaving 19 bases between. CDR1 MNHEY and CDR2 SVGEGT come from the germline V gene. The CDR3 bases are TGTGCCAGCAGTTATGGGCCGGTCCCGGGGTGGGAGACCCAGTACTTC. As protein: CASSYGPVPGWETQYF.

This clone was picked up one time. The chain carries TRBV6-1 and TRBJ1-5; D is unclear. Deletions cut 1 base from V and 6 bases from J, with 13 bases between. Germline loops: CDR1 MNHNS, CDR2 SASEGT. This CDR3 is 15 amino acids long. The CDR3 DNA follows: TGTGCCAGCAGTGAAGGCATCACGGCGGGTCAGCCCCAGCATTTT. Amino acid sequence: CASSEGITAGQPQHF.

This chain uses TRBV19 with TRBJ1-5; TRBD1 aligns across 12 bases. Trimming at V came to 3 bases and at J to 6 bases, leaving 3 bases not matched to a gene. Germline V CDR1 and CDR2: LNHDA, SQIVND (reference sequence). The CDR3 has 15 residues. This CDR3 is CASSIRDRGLQPQHF. CDR3 sequence (DNA): TGTGCCAGTAGTATTAGGGACAGGGGGCTTCAGCCCCAGCATTTT.

The CDR3 bases are TGCGCCAGCAGCCAAGATACCAGGGGCGACAGGGGGACTGAAGCTTTCTTT. Protein sequence: CASSQDTRGDRGTEAFF. The chain carries TRBV4-3 and TRBJ1-1; 9 positions agree with TRBD1. Germline-derived CDR1 and CDR2 are LGHNA and YSLEER. The CDR3 sequence is 17 residues long. The ends lost 0 bases at V and 5 bases at J; junction bases unmatched: 10.